One T cell receptor (beta chain) is described in this entry. Its antigen remains unknown. In germline, CDR1 is SGHRS, CDR2 YFSETQ. This CDR3 has 15 residues. V shed 1 base and J 1 base; nucleotides not matched to a gene: 5. The isolated RNA, all of it, was reverse transcribed, so expressed TCRB transcripts were what got sequenced. Assay used: immunoSEQ multiplex PCR; TCRdb lists only in-frame clones, some missing. The table records about 160,000 clones, around 7.8% of them present only once. The data are from a study of beta chain features in type 1 diabetes. The study, taken as a whole, reports: Within each of all four CD4+ subsets, Type 1 diabetes patients had TCRB CDR3s that were moderately but significantly shorter.

This chain joins TRBV5-1 and TRBJ2-7; TRBD1 matches at 7 bases. The receptor was isolated from a woman aged 40-49 years with type 1 diabetes. Material: central memory CD4+ T cells from blood. The CDR3: CASSLLQGDSYEQYF. In DNA, the CDR3 is TGCGCCAGCAGCTTGCTCCAGGGGGATTCCTACGAGCAGTACTTC.